The next 9 T cell receptor beta chains were all read from a single sample in a study of read filtering for tumor transcriptome and immune sequencing. From 300 to 400 ng of RNA, a library with molecular barcoded alpha/delta and beta/gamma adaptors was made. TCRdb processed the reads anew with MiXCR; each CDR3 protein has one entry. The sample consists of around 140,000 distinct CDR3 sequences, around 13% of them appearing once. The specimen was a population of CD138-negative cells sorted from bone marrow. The receptors originated from a donor aged 40 or over with multiple myeloma.

In its sample, this clonotype was seen many times. The chain is built from TRBV11-2 and TRBJ2-3, with unresolved D. The CDR3 consists of 12 residues. In germline, CDR1 is SGHAT, CDR2 FQNNGV. V lost 5 bases to trimming and J lost 2 bases, with 5 bases between them. CDR3 region: CASSPDTDTQYF. As DNA, the CDR3 is TGTGCCAGCAGCCCCGACACAGATACGCAGTATTTT.

This clonotype was seen at least ten times. The chain uses TRBV29-1 and TRBJ2-4; TRBD1 or TRBD2 may be the D gene (6 bases each). V shed 4 bases and J shed 3 bases, with 19 bases lying between them. Germline V gives CDR1 SQVTM, CDR2 ANQGSEA. The CDR3 spans 16 residues. CDR3 nucleotides: TGCAGCGTTGGAGGACAGTCCCTGGGAGGCAAAAACATTCAGTACTTC. It codes for CSVGGQSLGGKNIQYF.

Concerning this clonotype itself: The conserved phenylalanine or tryptophan normally closing the CDR3 is absent here, so this likely arose from a read error. No DNA is shown, since the ends of the CDR3 on it are uncertain; the CDR3 is the one TCRdb lists. The chain employs TRBV9 and TRBJ2-1; the D segment call TRBD2 is taken from the table without a DNA check. The V gene's germline CDR1 is SGDLS and CDR2 YYNGEE. The CDR3 comprises 14 residues, both ends counted. CDR3 sequence: CASSTRLNTNEQIY.

This clonotype was found many times. The rearrangement joins TRBV6-2 or TRBV6-3 to TRBJ2-7; TRBD1 matches 8 bases. Germline V gene lookup returns CDR1 MNHEY and CDR2 SVGEGT. J lost 2 bases, V lost 4 bases, and 4 bases had no gene match. The CDR3 is 14 amino acids. In nucleotides, the CDR3 is TGTGCCAGCAGTTGGCCGGGACAGGCCTACGAGCAGTACTTC. It yields the protein CASSWPGQAYEQYF.

Concerning this clonotype: The junction and the germline gene differ at one end; a read error may be behind it. CDR3 coding DNA: TGTGCCAGCAGTTTATCAGGCAGCTACTATGAGCAGTTCTTC. This gives the protein CASSLSGSYYEQFF. The rearrangement uses TRBV12-3 or TRBV12-4 and TRBJ2-1; D remains ambiguous. The CDR3 extends over 14 amino acids.

The table lists this clonotype with a few counts. This chain connects TRBV4-2 to TRBJ2-1; no firm D call. The CDR3 is made up of 11 amino acids. Germline V gene sequence: CDR1 LGHNA, CDR2 YNFKEQ. Trimming took 1 base from V and 10 from J, leaving 5 bases between them. CDR3 loop: CASSQGLEQFF. CDR3 DNA sequence: TGTGCCAGCAGCCAAGGCCTGGAGCAGTTCTTC.

Ten or more counts support this clonotype. The V call is TRBV4-1, the J call TRBJ1-5; D call uncertain. Germline-derived CDR1 and CDR2 are MGHRA and YSYEKL. V was clipped by 0 bases and J by 4 bases, with 4 bases between them. This CDR3 region has 13 residues. CDR3 region: CASSQDRNQPQHF. For the CDR3, the DNA is TGCGCCAGCAGCCAAGATAGGAATCAGCCCCAGCATTTT.

This clonotype has a count of ten or more. The V and J genes are TRBV20-1 and TRBJ1-5; D perhaps matches TRBD1 (5 bases). Trimming pared 6 bases from V and 0 bases from J, leaving 6 bases between. Germline CDR1 DFQATT, CDR2 SNEGSKA (reference sequence). The CDR3 extends over 12 amino acids. In DNA, the CDR3 is TGCAGTGCACAGGATAGCAATCAGCCCCAGCATTTT. Translating it yields CSAQDSNQPQHF.

This clonotype was found many times. The chain has TRBV20-1 and TRBJ2-7; 8 bases are a match to TRBD2. V trimming: 5 bases; J trimming: 4 bases; junction bases outside the gene matches: 4. The germline V gene encodes CDR1 DFQATT and CDR2 SNEGSKA (reference sequence). This CDR3 region has 12 residues. The CDR3 spells CSAAGLGYEQYF. The CDR3 nucleotides read TGCAGTGCTGCGGGACTAGGGTACGAGCAGTACTTC.